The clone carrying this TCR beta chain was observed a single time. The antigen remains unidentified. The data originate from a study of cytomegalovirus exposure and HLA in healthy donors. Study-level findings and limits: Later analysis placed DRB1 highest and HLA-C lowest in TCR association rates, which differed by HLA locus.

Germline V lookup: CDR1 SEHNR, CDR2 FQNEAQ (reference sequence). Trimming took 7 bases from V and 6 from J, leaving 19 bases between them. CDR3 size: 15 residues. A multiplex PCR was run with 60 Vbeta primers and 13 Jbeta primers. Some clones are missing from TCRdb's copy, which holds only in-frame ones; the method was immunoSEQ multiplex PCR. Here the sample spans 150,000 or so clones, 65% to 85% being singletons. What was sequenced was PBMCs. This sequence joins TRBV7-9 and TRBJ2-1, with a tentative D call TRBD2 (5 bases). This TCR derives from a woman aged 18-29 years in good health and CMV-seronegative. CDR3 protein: CASNTSRLTFNEQFF. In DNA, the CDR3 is TGTGCCAGCAACACCTCGAGACTAACTTTCAATGAGCAGTTCTTC.